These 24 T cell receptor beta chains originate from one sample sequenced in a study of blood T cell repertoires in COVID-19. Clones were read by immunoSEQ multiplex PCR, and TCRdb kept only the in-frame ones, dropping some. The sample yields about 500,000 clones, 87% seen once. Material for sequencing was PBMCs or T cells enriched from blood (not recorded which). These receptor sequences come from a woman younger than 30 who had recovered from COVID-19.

The DNA for the CDR3 is TGTGCCAGCTGGACAGGGCCGAGCTCCTACGAGCAGTACTTC. Its translation: CASWTGPSSYEQYF. The rearrangement joins TRBV2 to TRBJ2-7; 8 nucleotides agree with TRBD1. Germline lookup yields CDR1 SNHLY and CDR2 FYNNEI. V trimming: 8 bases; J trimming: 0 bases; junction bases outside the gene matches: 6. CDR3 length equals 14 residues.

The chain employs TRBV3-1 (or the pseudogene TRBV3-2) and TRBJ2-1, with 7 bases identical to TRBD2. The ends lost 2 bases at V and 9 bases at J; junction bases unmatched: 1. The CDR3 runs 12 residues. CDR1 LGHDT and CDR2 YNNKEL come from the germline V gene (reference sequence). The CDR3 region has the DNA TGTGCCAGCAGCCAAACTAGCGCTGAGCAGTTCTTC. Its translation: CASSQTSAEQFF.

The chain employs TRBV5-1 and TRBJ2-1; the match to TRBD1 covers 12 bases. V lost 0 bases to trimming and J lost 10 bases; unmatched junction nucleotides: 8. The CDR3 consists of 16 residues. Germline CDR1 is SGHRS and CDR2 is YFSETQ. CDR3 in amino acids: CASSLGPGQGAREQFF. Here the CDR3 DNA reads TGCGCCAGCAGCTTGGGACCGGGACAGGGGGCTAGAGAGCAGTTCTTC.

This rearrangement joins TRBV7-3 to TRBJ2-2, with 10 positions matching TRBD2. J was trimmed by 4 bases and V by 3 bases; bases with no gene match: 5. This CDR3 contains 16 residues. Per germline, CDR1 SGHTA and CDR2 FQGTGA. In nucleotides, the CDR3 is TGTGCCAGCAGCTTTACTAGCGGGGCTCTCACCGGGGAGCTGTTTTTT. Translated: CASSFTSGALTGELFF.

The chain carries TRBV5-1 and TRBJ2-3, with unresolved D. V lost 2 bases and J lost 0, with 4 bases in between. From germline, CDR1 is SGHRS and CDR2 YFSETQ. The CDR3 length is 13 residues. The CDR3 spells CASSFPSTDTQYF. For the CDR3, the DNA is TGCGCCAGCAGCTTTCCTAGCACAGATACGCAGTATTTT.

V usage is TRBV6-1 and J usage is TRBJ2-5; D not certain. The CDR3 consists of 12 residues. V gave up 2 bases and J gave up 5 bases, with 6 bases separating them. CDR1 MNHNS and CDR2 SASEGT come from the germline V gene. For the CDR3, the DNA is TGTGCCAGCAGTGAACTGGAGGAGACCCAGTACTTC. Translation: CASSELEETQYF.

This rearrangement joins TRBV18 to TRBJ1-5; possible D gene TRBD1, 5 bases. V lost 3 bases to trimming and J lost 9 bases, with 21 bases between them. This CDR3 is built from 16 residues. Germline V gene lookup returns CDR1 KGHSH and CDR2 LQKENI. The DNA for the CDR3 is TGTGCCAGCTCACCGGGCCCGGGGGAAGGCGGAGTGCCCCAGCATTTT. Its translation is CASSPGPGEGGVPQHF.

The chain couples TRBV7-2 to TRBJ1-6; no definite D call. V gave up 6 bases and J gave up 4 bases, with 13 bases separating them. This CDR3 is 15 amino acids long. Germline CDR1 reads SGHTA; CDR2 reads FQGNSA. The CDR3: CASSVNSIYNSPLHF. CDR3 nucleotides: TGTGCCAGCAGTGTAAACAGCATTTATAATTCACCCCTCCACTTT.

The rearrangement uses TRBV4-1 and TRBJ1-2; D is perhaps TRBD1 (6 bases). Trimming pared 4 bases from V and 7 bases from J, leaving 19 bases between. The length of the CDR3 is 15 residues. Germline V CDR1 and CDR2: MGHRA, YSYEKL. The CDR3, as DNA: TGCGCCAGCAGCCCCCCCGTTCAGGGGATTAGTGGCTACACCTTC. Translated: CASSPPVQGISGYTF.

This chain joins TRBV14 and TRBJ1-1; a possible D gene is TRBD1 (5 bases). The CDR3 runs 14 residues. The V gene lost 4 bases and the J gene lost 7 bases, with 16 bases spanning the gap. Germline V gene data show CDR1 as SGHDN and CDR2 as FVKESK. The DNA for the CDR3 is TGTGCCAGCAGCCCGGTGGGGGGGGAGCTTGAAGCTTTCTTT. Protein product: CASSPVGGELEAFF.

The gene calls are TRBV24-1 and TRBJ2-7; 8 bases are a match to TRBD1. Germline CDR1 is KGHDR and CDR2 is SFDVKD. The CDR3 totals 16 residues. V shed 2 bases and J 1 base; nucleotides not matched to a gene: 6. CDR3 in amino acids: CATSDSRTGTSYEQYF. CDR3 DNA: TGTGCCACCAGTGATTCCCGGACAGGGACGTCCTACGAGCAGTACTTC.

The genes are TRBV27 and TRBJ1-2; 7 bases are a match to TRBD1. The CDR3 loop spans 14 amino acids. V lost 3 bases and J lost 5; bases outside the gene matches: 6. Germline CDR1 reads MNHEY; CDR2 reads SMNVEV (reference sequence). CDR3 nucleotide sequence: TGTGCCAGCAGTTTTCGCCAGGGGGATTATGGCTACACCTTC. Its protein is CASSFRQGDYGYTF.

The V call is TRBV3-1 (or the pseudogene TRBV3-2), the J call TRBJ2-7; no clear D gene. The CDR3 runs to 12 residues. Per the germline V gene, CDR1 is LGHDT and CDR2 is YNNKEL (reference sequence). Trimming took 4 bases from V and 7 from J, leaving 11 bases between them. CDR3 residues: CASSRRSYEQYF. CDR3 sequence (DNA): TGTGCCAGCAGCCGGAGAAGCTATGAGCAGTACTTC.

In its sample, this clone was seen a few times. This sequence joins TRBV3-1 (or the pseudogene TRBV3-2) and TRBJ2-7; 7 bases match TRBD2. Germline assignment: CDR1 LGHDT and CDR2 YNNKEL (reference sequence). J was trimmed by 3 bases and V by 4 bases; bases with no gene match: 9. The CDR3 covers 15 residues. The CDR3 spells CASSPSGLKDYEQYF. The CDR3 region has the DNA TGTGCCAGCAGCCCCTCGGGACTAAAAGACTACGAGCAGTACTTC.

This chain's CDR3 is CASSESGQGSSPLHF. CDR3 bases: TGTGCCAGCAGTGAGTCGGGACAGGGTAGTTCACCCCTCCACTTT. The rearrangement links TRBV2 to TRBJ1-6, with TRBD1 matching over 9 bases. The V and J ends lost 3 bases and 9 bases, in that order; junction bases with no gene match: 6. Germline CDR1 reads SNHLY; CDR2 reads FYNNEI. This CDR3 comprises 15 residues.

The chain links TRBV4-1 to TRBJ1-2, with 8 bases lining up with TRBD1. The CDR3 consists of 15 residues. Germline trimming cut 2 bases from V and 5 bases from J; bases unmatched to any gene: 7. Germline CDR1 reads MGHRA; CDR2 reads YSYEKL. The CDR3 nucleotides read TGCGCCAGCAGCCAAATGAGGGACAGGCGATATGGCTACACCTTC. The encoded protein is CASSQMRDRRYGYTF.

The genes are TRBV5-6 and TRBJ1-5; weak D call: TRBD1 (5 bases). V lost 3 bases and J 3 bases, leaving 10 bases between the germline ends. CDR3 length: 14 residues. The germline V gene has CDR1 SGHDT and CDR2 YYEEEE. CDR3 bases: TGTGCCAGCAGCTCCAGGGCCCTCAATCAGCCCCAGCATTTT. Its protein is CASSSRALNQPQHF.

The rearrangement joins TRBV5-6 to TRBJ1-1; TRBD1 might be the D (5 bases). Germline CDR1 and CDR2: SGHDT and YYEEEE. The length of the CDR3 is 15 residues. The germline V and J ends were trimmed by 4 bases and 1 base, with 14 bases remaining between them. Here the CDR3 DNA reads TGTGCCAGCAGCATGGGCGGGGCGTGGAACACTGAAGCTTTCTTT. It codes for CASSMGGAWNTEAFF.

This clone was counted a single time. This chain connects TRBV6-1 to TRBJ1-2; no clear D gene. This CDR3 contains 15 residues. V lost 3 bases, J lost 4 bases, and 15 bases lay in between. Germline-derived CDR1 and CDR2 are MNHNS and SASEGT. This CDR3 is CASSDETVRSYGYTF. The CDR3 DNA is TGTGCCAGCAGTGATGAAACCGTCAGGTCCTATGGCTACACCTTC.

The CDR3 here is CASSPLGPASLNTEAFF. The DNA for the CDR3 is TGTGCCAGCTCACCACTGGGGCCGGCGTCCTTGAACACTGAAGCTTTCTTT. The V gene is TRBV18, the J gene TRBJ1-1, with a possible D match to TRBD1 (5 bases). CDR1 and CDR2 (germline): KGHSH, LQKENI. The V end was cut by 1 base, the J end by 0 bases, with 15 bases between. This CDR3 has 17 residues.

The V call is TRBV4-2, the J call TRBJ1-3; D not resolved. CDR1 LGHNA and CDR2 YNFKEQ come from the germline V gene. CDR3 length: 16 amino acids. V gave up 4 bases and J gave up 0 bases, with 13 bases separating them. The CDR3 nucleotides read TGTGCCAGCAGCCCTACACACGGGAACTCTGGAAACACCATATATTTT. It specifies CASSPTHGNSGNTIYF.

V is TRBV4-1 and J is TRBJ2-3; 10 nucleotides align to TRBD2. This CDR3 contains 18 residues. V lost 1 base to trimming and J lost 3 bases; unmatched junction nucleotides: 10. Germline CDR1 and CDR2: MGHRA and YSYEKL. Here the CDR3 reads CASSQGSGGAMVTDTQYF. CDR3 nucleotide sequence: TGCGCCAGCAGCCAAGGGAGCGGGGGGGCGATGGTAACAGATACGCAGTATTTT.

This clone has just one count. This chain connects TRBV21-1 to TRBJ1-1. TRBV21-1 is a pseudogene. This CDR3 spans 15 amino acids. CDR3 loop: CASSNGGASNTEAFF. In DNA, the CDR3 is TGTGCCAGCAGCAATGGTGGAGCCTCGAACACTGAAGCTTTCTTT.

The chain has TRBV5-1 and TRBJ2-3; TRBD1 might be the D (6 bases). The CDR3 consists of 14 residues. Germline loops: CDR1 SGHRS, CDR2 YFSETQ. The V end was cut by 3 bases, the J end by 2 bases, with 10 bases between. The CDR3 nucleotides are TGCGCCAGCAGCTCCCAGGGGTCCACAGATACGCAGTATTTT. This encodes CASSSQGSTDTQYF. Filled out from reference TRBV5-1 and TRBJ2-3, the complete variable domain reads KAGVTQTPRYLIKTRGQQVTLSCSPISGHRSVSWYQQTPGQGLQFLFEYFSETQRNKGNFPGRFSGRQFSNSRSEMNVSTLELGDSALYLCASSSQGSTDTQYFGPGTRLTVL.